The 29 T cell receptor beta chains given below trace back to one sample, sequenced in a study of T cell repertoires in cytomegalovirus infection. Each CDR3 protein is one row after TCRdb ran MiXCR on the reads. The sample holds a few hundred thousand distinct CDR3 sequences, over 7.5% seen once. The sample was PBMCs. The receptors here all came from a human donor in good health (CMV status not recorded). Some clones in this sample may be carry-over from other donors' samples.

This clonotype was counted only a few times. The chain is built from TRBV7-9 and TRBJ2-5; the match to TRBD2 covers 9 bases. V lost 0 bases, J lost 2 bases, and 7 bases stayed unmatched. Germline CDR1 reads SEHNR; CDR2 reads FQNEAQ (reference sequence). The CDR3 runs 17 residues. The CDR3, as DNA: TGTGCCAGCAGCTTAGCCGGACTAGCGAGAGATCAAGAGACCCAGTACTTC. This codes for CASSLAGLARDQETQYF.

V is TRBV28 and J is TRBJ2-7; no clear D gene. The V end was cut by 7 bases, the J end by 5 bases, with 6 bases between. The CDR3 has 10 amino acids. The germline gives CDR1 MDHEN, CDR2 SYDVKM. The CDR3 region has the DNA TGTGCCAGCAAGGGAAACGAGCAGTACTTC. Its protein is CASKGNEQYF.

This clonotype came up a few times. The chain is built from TRBV6-5 and TRBJ2-1; 11 bases agree with TRBD2. Germline loops: CDR1 MNHEY, CDR2 SVGAGI. The CDR3 is 19 amino acids. V gave up 4 bases and J gave up 0 bases; unmatched junction bases: 11. This CDR3 is CASSFRTSGYSSSYNEQFF. The CDR3 DNA reads TGTGCCAGCAGTTTTCGGACTAGCGGGTATAGTAGCTCCTACAATGAGCAGTTCTTC.

With regard to this clonotype: A read error may be the cause here, since a much bigger clone is one base away. The genes are TRBV7-2 and TRBJ2-7; 9 bases match TRBD1. The CDR3 has 13 amino acids. After removal of 3 bases from V and 6 bases from J, the junction contained 3 bases not matched to a gene. CDR1 and CDR2 (germline): SGHTA, FQGNSA. The CDR3 protein is CASSFNRGREQYF. The CDR3 DNA reads as TGTGCCAGCAGCTTTAACAGGGGGCGCGAGCAGTACTTC.

In its sample, this clonotype was seen many times. The V call is TRBV7-2, the J call TRBJ2-7, with D possibly matching TRBD2 (6 bases). V gave up 6 bases and J gave up 0 bases, with 15 bases separating them. The CDR3 contains 15 residues. In germline, CDR1 is SGHTA, CDR2 FQGNSA. The CDR3 nucleotides are TGTGCCAGCAGTCCGCGGGAACTCGCCTCCTACGAGCAGTACTTC. This codes for CASSPRELASYEQYF.

The chain carries TRBV7-9 and TRBJ2-1; the match to TRBD1 covers 8 bases. V shed 6 bases and J 8 bases; nucleotides not matched to a gene: 12. This CDR3 comprises 15 residues. In germline, CDR1 is SEHNR, CDR2 FQNEAQ (reference sequence). CDR3 loop: CASSLPGQGVYEQFF. In DNA, the CDR3 is TGTGCCAGCAGTCTCCCCGGACAGGGAGTCTATGAGCAGTTCTTC.

This clonotype has ten or more counts. The chain couples TRBV28 to TRBJ1-3; no firm D call. V shed 1 base and J shed 0 bases, with 10 bases lying between them. The CDR3 runs 16 residues. Germline V gene lookup returns CDR1 MDHEN and CDR2 SYDVKM. CDR3 sequence reads: CASSLFGDSSGNTIYF. CDR3 sequence (DNA): TGTGCCAGCAGTTTATTCGGGGATAGCTCTGGAAACACCATATATTTT.

This clonotype came up many times. The chain uses TRBV5-6 and TRBJ2-5; D call uncertain. The CDR3 extends over 17 amino acids. V shed 4 bases and J shed 3 bases, with 22 bases lying between them. Germline-derived CDR1 and CDR2 are SGHDT and YYEEEE. For the CDR3, the DNA is TGTGCCAGCAGCCTGTTTAAATACTCCGGCGGAGAAGAGACCCAGTACTTC. It codes for CASSLFKYSGGEETQYF.

This clonotype was counted at least ten times. The V call is TRBV7-2, the J call TRBJ2-1; D gene uncertain. V was pared by 5 bases and J by 9 bases, with 11 bases between. This CDR3 is built from 12 residues. CDR1 is SGHTA, CDR2 FQGNSA, per germline. The CDR3 is CASSPTLIEQFF. The CDR3 nucleotides read TGTGCCAGCAGCCCAACCCTGATTGAGCAGTTCTTC.

This clonotype was seen at least ten times. The chain links TRBV7-2 to TRBJ2-1; weak D call: TRBD2 (6 bases). The CDR3 spans 17 residues. Trimming stripped 4 bases from V and 9 bases from J, with 25 bases between. Per the germline V gene, CDR1 is SGHTA and CDR2 is FQGNSA. Here the CDR3 reads CASSSAPLGGSIGEQFF. The CDR3 DNA reads as TGTGCCAGCAGCTCGGCCCCGCTAGGAGGGAGTATCGGTGAGCAGTTCTTC.

Ten or more counts support this clonotype. The chain is built from TRBV7-2 and TRBJ2-3, with 9 bases lining up with TRBD2. This CDR3 has 16 residues. Per germline, CDR1 SGHTA and CDR2 FQGNSA. J gave up 4 bases and V 5 bases, and 10 bases lay outside the gene matches. The CDR3, as DNA: TGTGCCAGCAGCCAACCGGGACTAGCTGTTGCAGATACGCAGTATTTT. This gives the protein CASSQPGLAVADTQYF.

This clonotype showed up just a few times. The chain employs TRBV7-9 and TRBJ2-1, with D possibly being TRBD2 (6 bases). The CDR3 is made up of 14 amino acids. Germline V gene sequence: CDR1 SEHNR, CDR2 FQNEAQ (reference sequence). Deletions cut 4 bases from V and 5 bases from J, with 12 bases between. The CDR3, as DNA: TGTGCCAGCAGCTCGGCCGGGGAGGACAATGAGCAGTTCTTC. This translates into CASSSAGEDNEQFF. The variable domain in full, with the rest retrieved from reference TRBV7-9 and TRBJ2-1, is DTGVSQNPRHKITKRGQNVTFRCDPISEHNRLYWYRQTLGQGPEFLTYFQNEAQLEKSRLLSDRFSAERPKGSFSTLEIQRTEQGDSAMYLCASSSAGEDNEQFFGPGTRLTVL.

This clonotype was observed a handful of times. V is TRBV20-1 and J is TRBJ2-1, with 10 bases matching TRBD1. V trimming: 3 bases; J trimming: 7 bases; junction bases outside the gene matches: 3. CDR1 and CDR2 from the germline V gene are DFQATT and SNEGSKA (reference sequence). This CDR3 has 13 amino acids. CDR3 region: CSARGQGRNEQFF. CDR3 DNA: TGCAGTGCTAGGGGACAGGGGCGGAATGAGCAGTTCTTC.

This clonotype was seen more than once but under ten times. This rearrangement joins TRBV20-1 to TRBJ2-7; a possible D gene is TRBD1 (6 bases). V was clipped by 5 bases and J by 0 bases, with 11 bases between them. Germline values: CDR1 DFQATT, CDR2 SNEGSKA (reference sequence). The length of the CDR3 is 13 residues. The CDR3 region is CSAPEGGSYEQYF. For the CDR3, the DNA is TGCAGTGCTCCGGAAGGGGGCTCCTACGAGCAGTACTTC.

This clonotype was recorded a few times. The chain carries TRBV20-1 and TRBJ1-2; 7 nucleotides align to TRBD1. This CDR3 comprises 13 residues. Germline V lookup: CDR1 DFQATT, CDR2 SNEGSKA (reference sequence). Trimming took 4 bases from V and 7 from J; bases not matched to a gene: 9. The CDR3 nucleotides are TGCAGTGCTACCGACAGGGCGAAGGGTGGCTACACCTTC. Translating gives CSATDRAKGGYTF.

This clonotype was seen ten or more times. The rearrangement joins TRBV12-3 or TRBV12-4 to TRBJ1-1; D is unresolved. The CDR3 length is 12 residues. Trimming removed 4 bases at V and 2 bases at J, with 5 bases between. The CDR3 sequence is CASSWVNTEAFF. The CDR3 nucleotides read TGTGCCAGCAGTTGGGTAAACACTGAAGCTTTCTTT.

This rearrangement joins TRBV25-1 to TRBJ1-4; 7 nucleotides align to TRBD1. V lost 7 bases to trimming and J lost 1 base; unmatched junction nucleotides: 12. Germline lookup yields CDR1 MGHDK and CDR2 SYGVNS. This CDR3 is built from 17 residues. CDR3 bases: TGTGCCAGCAAAGCCCCTGGGACAGCGTTAACTAATGAAAAACTGTTTTTT. Protein: CASKAPGTALTNEKLFF.

This chain uses TRBV5-4 with TRBJ1-6; D not certain. This CDR3 is 14 amino acids long. V lost 3 bases and J 9 bases, leaving 13 bases between the germline ends. Looked up from germline, CDR1 is SGHNT and CDR2 is YYREEE (reference sequence). The CDR3 protein is CASSSTVSGSPLHF. CDR3 in DNA: TGTGCCAGCAGCTCCACAGTGTCGGGTTCACCCCTCCACTTT. Based on the CDR3 plus reference TRBV5-4 and TRBJ1-6, the full variable domain is ETGVTQSPTHLIKTRGQQVTLRCSSQSGHNTVSWYQQALGQGPQFIFQYYREEENGRGNFPPRFSGLQFPNYSSELNVNALELDDSALYLCASSSTVSGSPLHFGNGTRLTVT.

There are a few counts of this clonotype. The V call is TRBV12-3 or TRBV12-4, the J call TRBJ2-4, with D tentatively TRBD1 or TRBD2 (6 bases each). This CDR3 contains 15 residues. V was pared by 5 bases and J by 4 bases, with 15 bases between. CDR3 DNA: TGTGCCAGCAGTCCGACTAGTACAGGGAAAAACATTCAGTACTTC. Translated, it gives CASSPTSTGKNIQYF.

Many counts were recorded for this clonotype. The J gene is TRBJ2-5, the V gene TRBV7-8; the match to TRBD2 covers 8 bases. CDR1 and CDR2 from the germline V gene are SGHVS and FQNEAQ. Trimming took 5 bases from V and 2 from J; bases not matched to a gene: 10. The CDR3 length is 16 residues. The chain's CDR3 is CASSDTSGSSQETQYF. As DNA, the CDR3 is TGTGCCAGCAGCGACACTAGCGGTTCCTCGCAAGAGACCCAGTACTTC.

This clonotype has at least ten counts. The chain couples TRBV6-5 to TRBJ2-7; 7 bases are a match to TRBD2. Germline V gene sequence: CDR1 MNHEY, CDR2 SVGAGI. The V and J ends lost 0 bases and 5 bases, in that order; junction bases with no gene match: 10. CDR3 length: 16 residues. The DNA for the CDR3 is TGTGCCAGCAGTTACTCGATGGCGGGAGAAAACCACGAGCAGTACTTC. Amino acid sequence: CASSYSMAGENHEQYF.

The V call is TRBV2, the J call TRBJ1-1; 7 bases are shared with TRBD1. Germline V gene data show CDR1 as SNHLY and CDR2 as FYNNEI. The CDR3 contains 14 residues. Trimming cost V 6 bases and J 4 bases; bases outside gene matches: 8. The CDR3 sequence: CASRIQGSSTEAFF. The DNA for the CDR3 is TGTGCCAGCAGGATACAGGGGAGCAGCACTGAAGCTTTCTTT.

This clonotype occurred a few times. This chain joins TRBV5-4 and TRBJ2-1; TRBD2 aligns across 12 bases. This CDR3 is built from 17 residues. V shed 2 bases and J 9 bases; nucleotides not matched to a gene: 12. CDR1 is SGHNT and CDR2 is YYREEE in the germline V gene (reference sequence). Here the CDR3 reads CASSFSSGLAGLGEQFF. CDR3 nucleotide sequence: TGTGCCAGCAGCTTTTCCTCCGGACTAGCGGGATTAGGTGAGCAGTTCTTC.

This clonotype came up a few times. The CDR3 protein is CASSTRDPNEKLFF. DNA for the CDR3: TGTGCCAGCAGTACCCGGGACCCTAATGAAAAACTGTTTTTT. J is TRBJ1-4 and V is TRBV12-3 or TRBV12-4; perhaps TRBD1 as D (5 bases). There are 14 residues in the CDR3. V lost 5 bases to trimming and J lost 3 bases, with 10 bases between them.

Ten or more counts support this clonotype. The V and J genes are TRBV7-4 and TRBJ1-5, with 9 bases lining up with TRBD1. The CDR3 totals 14 residues. The germline CDR1 and CDR2 sequences are SGHVT and SQSDAQ. J lost 4 bases, V lost 5 bases, and 3 bases had no gene match. The CDR3 here is CASSRGQGNQPQHF. The CDR3 DNA sequence: TGTGCCAGCAGCCGAGGACAGGGGAATCAGCCCCAGCATTTT.

This clonotype was detected ten times or more. CDR3 residues: CASSLGTLRSSYEQYF. CDR3 nucleotide sequence: TGTGCCAGCAGCTTAGGTACCCTAAGGAGCTCCTACGAGCAGTACTTC. This chain links TRBV7-2 with TRBJ2-7; no clear D gene. CDR1 is SGHTA, CDR2 FQGNSA, per germline. The length of the CDR3 is 16 residues. Trimming stripped 1 base from V and 0 bases from J, with 13 bases between. The variable domain in full, completed from reference TRBV7-2 and TRBJ2-7, reads GAGVSQSPSNKVTEKGKDVELRCDPISGHTALYWYRQSLGQGLEFLIYFQGNSAPDKSGLPSDRFSAERTGGSVSTLTIQRTQQEDSAVYLCASSLGTLRSSYEQYFGPGTRLTVT.

This clonotype was detected ten times or more. CDR3 nucleotides: TGTGCCACCAGTGACAACGGAATTCGGACAGGGAATATCCCCTACAATGAGCAGTTCTTC. Protein sequence: CATSDNGIRTGNIPYNEQFF. The chain is built from TRBV24-1 and TRBJ2-1, with 8 bases matching TRBD1. Germline CDR1 and CDR2: KGHDR and SFDVKD. With 4 bases clipped from V and 2 bases from J, the junction kept 18 bases outside the gene matches. The CDR3 runs to 20 residues.

In this sample, this clonotype turned up many times. The chain has TRBV6-2 or TRBV6-3 and TRBJ2-6; D unclear. CDR1 and CDR2 (germline): MNHEY, SVGEGT. The CDR3 loop spans 16 amino acids. The germline V and J ends were trimmed by 2 bases and 0 bases, with 8 bases remaining between them. The CDR3 nucleotides read TGTGCCAGCAGTTACCCTTCAGACTCTGGGGCCAACGTCCTGACTTTC. Protein product: CASSYPSDSGANVLTF.

This clonotype was counted only a few times. The chain is built from TRBV7-6 and TRBJ2-1; 7 positions match TRBD2. After removal of 3 bases from V and 6 bases from J, the junction contained 8 bases not matched to a gene. CDR1 is SGHVS and CDR2 is FNYEAQ in the germline V gene. This CDR3 region has 15 residues. CDR3 nucleotides: TGTGCCAGCAGCTTTATGGGGGGGTTTGGCAATGAGCAGTTCTTC. This gives the protein CASSFMGGFGNEQFF.